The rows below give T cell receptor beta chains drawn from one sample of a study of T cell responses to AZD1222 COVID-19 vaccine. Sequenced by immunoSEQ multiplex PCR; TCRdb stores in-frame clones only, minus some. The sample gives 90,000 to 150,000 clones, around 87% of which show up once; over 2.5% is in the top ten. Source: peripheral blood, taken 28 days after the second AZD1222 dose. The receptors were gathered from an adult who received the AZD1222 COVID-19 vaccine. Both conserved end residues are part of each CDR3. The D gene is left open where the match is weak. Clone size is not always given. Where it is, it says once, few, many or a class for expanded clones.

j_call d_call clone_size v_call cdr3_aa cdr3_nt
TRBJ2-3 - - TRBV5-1 CASSKGPLIGGTDTQYF TGCGCCAGCAGCAAGGGACCGCTCATCGGTGGCACAGATACGCAGTATTTT
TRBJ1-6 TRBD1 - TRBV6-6 CASRRDRVWNSPLHF TGTGCCAGCAGACGGGACAGGGTGTGGAATTCACCCCTCCACTTT
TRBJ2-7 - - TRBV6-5 CASSYSGTLGQYF TGTGCCAGCAGTTACTCAGGGACTCTTGGGCAGTACTTC
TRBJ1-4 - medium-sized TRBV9 CASSAGTDEKLFF TGTGCCAGCAGCGCCGGGACGGATGAAAAACTGTTTTTT
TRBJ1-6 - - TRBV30 CAWKKGGDNSPLHF TGTGCCTGGAAAAAAGGGGGTGACAATTCACCCCTCCACTTT
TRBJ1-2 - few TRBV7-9 CASSLSPRTAGYTF TGTGCCAGCAGCCTGAGCCCCAGAACCGCGGGCTACACCTTC
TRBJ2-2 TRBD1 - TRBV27 CASRYRGTGELFF TGTGCCAGCAGATACAGGGGCACCGGGGAGCTGTTTTTT
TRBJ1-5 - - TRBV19 CASRSVDSNQPQHF TGTGCCAGTAGATCGGTAGATAGCAATCAGCCCCAGCATTTT
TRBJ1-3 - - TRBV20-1 CSASQWGNGNTIYF TGCAGTGCTAGTCAGTGGGGGAATGGAAACACCATATATTTT
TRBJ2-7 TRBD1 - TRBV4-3 CASSQDPGTGSHEQYF TGCGCCAGCAGCCAAGATCCAGGGACAGGGTCCCACGAGCAGTACTTC
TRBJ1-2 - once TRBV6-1 CASSERSGNGYTF TGTGCCAGCAGTGAAAGGTCAGGGAATGGCTACACCTTC
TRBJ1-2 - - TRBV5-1 CASSHPGGYGYTF TGCGCCAGCAGCCACCCCGGGGGATATGGCTACACCTTC
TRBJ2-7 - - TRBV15 CATSKLGLGVNSYEQYF TGTGCCACCAGCAAACTAGGGCTTGGGGTAAACAGCTACGAGCAGTACTTC
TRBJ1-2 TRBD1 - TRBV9 CASSGPTGNPYYGYTF TGTGCCAGCAGCGGCCCGACAGGGAACCCCTACTATGGCTACACCTTC
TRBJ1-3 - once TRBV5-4 CASSRTGQGNTIYF TGTGCCAGCAGCCGAACCGGACAGGGAAACACCATATATTTT
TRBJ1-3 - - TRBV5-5 CASSLTPGSGNTIYF TGTGCCAGCAGCTTGACCCCTGGATCTGGAAACACCATATATTTT
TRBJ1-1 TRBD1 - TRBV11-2 CASSHWTGGTPKAFF TGTGCCAGCAGCCATTGGACAGGGGGCACTCCCAAAGCTTTCTTT
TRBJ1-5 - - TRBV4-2 CASSQATGVNQPQHF TGTGCCAGCAGCCAAGCAACCGGGGTCAATCAGCCCCAGCATTTT
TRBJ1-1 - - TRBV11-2 CASSPLIRAEAFF TGTGCCAGCAGCCCCCTAATACGCGCTGAAGCTTTCTTT
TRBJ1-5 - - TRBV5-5 CASSFGFLNQPQHF TGTGCCAGCAGCTTTGGGTTCCTAAATCAGCCCCAGCATTTT
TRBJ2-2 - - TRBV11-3 CASRPRNTGELFF TGTGCCAGCCGCCCCAGGAACACCGGGGAGCTGTTTTTT
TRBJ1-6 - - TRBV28 CASSLRTGYNSPLHF TGTGCCAGCAGTCTCCGGACTGGGTATAATTCACCCCTCCACTTT
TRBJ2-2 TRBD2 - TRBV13 CASSLREGSRGTGELFF TGTGCCAGCAGCTTACGGGAGGGGTCTCGCGGGACCGGGGAGCTGTTTTTT
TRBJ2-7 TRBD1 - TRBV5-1 CASSARQGMSSYEQYF TGCGCCAGCAGCGCAAGACAGGGGATGAGCTCCTACGAGCAGTACTTC
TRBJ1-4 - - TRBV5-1 CASSLDTDRNEKLFF TGCGCCAGCAGCTTGGACACCGACAGGAATGAAAAACTGTTTTTT
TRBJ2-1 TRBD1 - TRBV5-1 CASSPNRGDYNEQFF TGCGCCAGCAGCCCGAACAGGGGAGACTACAATGAGCAGTTCTTC
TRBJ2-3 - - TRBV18 CASSQEAGPTDTQYF TGTGCCAGCTCACAAGAAGCGGGTCCCACAGATACGCAGTATTTT
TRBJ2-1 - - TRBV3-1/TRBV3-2 CASSRKSVGRGFYNEQFF TGTGCCAGCAGCCGAAAAAGCGTAGGGCGGGGATTCTACAATGAGCAGTTCTTC
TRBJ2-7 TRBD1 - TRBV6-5 CASSYRRTGDEYF TGTGCCAGCAGTTACCGTAGGACAGGGGACGAGTACTTC
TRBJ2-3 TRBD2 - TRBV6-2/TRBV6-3 CASSSAGGTSGDVTDTQYF TGTGCCAGCAGTTCCGCGGGCGGGACTAGCGGGGACGTCACAGATACGCAGTATTTT
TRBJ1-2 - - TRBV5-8 CASPAIWGSYGYTF TGTGCCAGCCCTGCAATATGGGGTAGCTATGGCTACACCTTC
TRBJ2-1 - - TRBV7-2 CASRFRGAYNEQFF TGTGCCAGCAGATTTAGAGGGGCTTACAATGAGCAGTTCTTC
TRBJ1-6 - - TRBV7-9 CASSPPGAGEINSPLHF TGTGCCAGCAGCCCCCCCGGTGCAGGGGAAATTAATTCACCCCTCCACTTT
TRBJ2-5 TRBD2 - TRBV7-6 CASSLSLPAGGRETQYF TGTGCCAGCAGCTTAAGTTTGCCAGCGGGGGGGCGAGAGACCCAGTACTTC
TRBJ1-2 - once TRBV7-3 CASSPSGDYGYTF TGTGCCAGCAGCCCCTCAGGGGACTATGGCTACACCTTC
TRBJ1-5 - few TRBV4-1 CASSQDRAANQPQHF TGCGCCAGCAGCCAAGATAGGGCAGCTAATCAGCCCCAGCATTTT
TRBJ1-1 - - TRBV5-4 CASSAGGVNTEAFF TGTGCCAGCAGCGCCGGTGGGGTAAACACTGAAGCTTTCTTT
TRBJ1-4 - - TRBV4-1 CASSQVTRTGEKLFF TGCGCCAGCAGCCAAGTAACCCGAACGGGTGAAAAACTGTTTTTT
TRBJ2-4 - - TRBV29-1 CSVEDIARNIQYF TGCAGCGTTGAAGATATCGCGAGGAACATTCAGTACTTC
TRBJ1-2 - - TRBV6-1 CASSEGGRTFYGYTF TGTGCCAGCAGTGAAGGGGGTAGGACTTTCTATGGCTACACCTTC
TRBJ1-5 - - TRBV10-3 CAISRGANQPQHF TGTGCCATCAGCCGGGGGGCTAATCAGCCCCAGCATTTT
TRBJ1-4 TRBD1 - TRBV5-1 CASSTGQGVTNEKLFF TGCGCCAGCAGCACGGGACAGGGGGTAACTAATGAAAAACTGTTTTTT
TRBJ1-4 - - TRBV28 CASSRTPYEKLFF TGTGCCAGCAGCCGGACACCGTATGAAAAACTGTTTTTT
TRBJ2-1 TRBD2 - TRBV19 CASSITGGAFNEQFF TGTGCCAGTAGTATTACGGGGGGGGCCTTCAATGAGCAGTTCTTC
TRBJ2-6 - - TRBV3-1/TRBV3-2 CASSQVPSSGANVLTF TGTGCCAGCAGCCAGGTCCCCAGCTCTGGGGCCAACGTCCTGACTTTC
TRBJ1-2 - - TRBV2 CASRRGTSYGYTF TGTGCCAGCAGGAGGGGGACCTCCTATGGCTACACCTTC
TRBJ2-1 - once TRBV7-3 CASSFGTPGFNEQFF TGTGCCAGCAGCTTCGGGACACCTGGATTCAATGAGCAGTTCTTC
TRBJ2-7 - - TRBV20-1 CSARGTYEQYF TGCAGTGCTAGAGGGACCTACGAGCAGTACTTC
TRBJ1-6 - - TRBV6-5 CASKISRDVGSPLHF TGTGCCAGCAAGATTAGCCGGGACGTTGGTTCACCCCTCCACTTT
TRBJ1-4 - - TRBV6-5 CASRKHLQADEKLFF TGTGCCAGCAGGAAACACCTCCAAGCGGACGAAAAACTGTTTTTT
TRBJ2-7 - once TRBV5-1 CASSLYRGQGTYEQYF TGCGCCAGCAGCTTGTATCGGGGTCAGGGCACCTACGAGCAGTACTTC
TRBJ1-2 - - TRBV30 CAWSVGQGTYGYTF TGTGCCTGGAGTGTCGGGCAGGGTACCTATGGCTACACCTTC
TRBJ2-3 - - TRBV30 CAWSRTVSFTDTQYF TGTGCCTGGAGTCGGACAGTATCCTTCACAGATACGCAGTATTTT
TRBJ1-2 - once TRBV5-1 CASSELSTNYGYTF TGCGCCAGCAGCGAGTTGTCAACTAACTATGGCTACACCTTC
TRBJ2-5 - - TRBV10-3 CAISGRGQETQYF TGTGCCATCAGTGGTCGGGGACAAGAGACCCAGTACTTC
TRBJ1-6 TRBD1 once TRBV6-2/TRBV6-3 CASSQGTVNSPLHF TGTGCCAGCAGTCAGGGGACAGTCAATTCACCCCTCCACTTT
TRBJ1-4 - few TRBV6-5 CASKEYRGTEKLFF TGTGCCAGCAAAGAGTATCGAGGGACTGAAAAACTGTTTTTT
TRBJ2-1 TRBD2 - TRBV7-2 CASSLLTSGGARNEQFF TGTGCCAGCAGCTTGTTAACTAGCGGGGGGGCCAGGAATGAGCAGTTCTTC
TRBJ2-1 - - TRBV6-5 CASRGWGNEQFF TGTGCCAGCAGGGGGTGGGGCAATGAGCAGTTCTTC
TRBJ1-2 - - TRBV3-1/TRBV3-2 CASSPGTDKYGYTF TGTGCCAGCAGCCCAGGGACGGACAAATATGGCTACACCTTC